The 2 T cell receptor beta chains in this list originate from one sample, sequenced in a study of early T cells in non-severe SARS-CoV-2 infection. TCRdb processed the 5' RACE reads anew with MiXCR; each CDR3 protein has one entry. This sample yields tens of thousands of distinct CDR3 sequences, of which roughly 6% are seen a single time; less than 9.5% belongs to the top ten. The sequenced sample was whole blood. These TCRs come from an adult who was a healthcare worker with PCR-confirmed SARS-CoV-2 infection or an uninfected control (not recorded which).

This clonotype was seen repeatedly, ten times or more. V gene TRBV25-1 combines with J gene TRBJ1-1; D gene ambiguous. Germline CDR1 MGHDK, CDR2 SYGVNS. V lost 4 bases and J lost 2, with 5 bases in between. CDR3 size: 12 residues. Here the CDR3 reads CASSGGNTEAFF. The DNA of the CDR3 is TGTGCCAGCAGTGGCGGCAACACTGAAGCTTTCTTT.

The genes are TRBV6-6 and TRBJ1-5, with D possibly matching TRBD1 (5 bases). This CDR3 comprises 14 residues. V lost 3 bases to trimming and J lost 7 bases, with 13 bases between them. CDR1 is MNHNY, CDR2 SVGAGI, per germline (reference sequence). The CDR3 nucleotides read TGTGCCAGCAGTTATGCAGGGATCGGGCAGCCCCAGCATTTT. Its translation: CASSYAGIGQPQHF.